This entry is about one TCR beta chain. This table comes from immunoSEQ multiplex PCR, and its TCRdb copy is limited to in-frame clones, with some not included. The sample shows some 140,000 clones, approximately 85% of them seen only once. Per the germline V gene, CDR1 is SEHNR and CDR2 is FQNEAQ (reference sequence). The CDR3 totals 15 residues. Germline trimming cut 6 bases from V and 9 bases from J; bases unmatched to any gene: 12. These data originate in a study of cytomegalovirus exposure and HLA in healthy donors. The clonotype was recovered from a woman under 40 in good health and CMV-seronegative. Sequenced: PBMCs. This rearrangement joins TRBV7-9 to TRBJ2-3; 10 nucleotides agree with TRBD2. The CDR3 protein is CASSPSGGAVATQYF. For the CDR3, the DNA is TGTGCCAGCAGTCCAAGCGGGGGGGCCGTAGCCACGCAGTATTTT.